The source of this T cell receptor (beta chain) is a study of naive and memory T cell subsets. An oligonucleotide containing a UMI was ligated to the 3' end of TCR cDNA. Whole-blood samples were around 2.5 ml of peripheral blood from healthy adult volunteers. This CDR3 has 14 amino acids. The V segment lost 1 base and the J segment 6 bases; nucleotides outside the gene matches: 7. Germline lookup yields CDR1 DFQATT and CDR2 SNEGSKA (reference sequence). The SP2 primer and nested alpha and beta constant region primers amplified ligated cDNA in four rounds. Blood and skin TCR RNA was reverse transcribed with alpha and beta constant primers. MiXCR, applied by TCRdb to the 5' RACE reads, yields one record per CDR3 protein. In the table there are roughly 56,000 distinct CDR3 sequences, about 7.2% of which are singletons. This clonotype was counted only a few times.

This clonotype was sampled from a male donor in good health. This sequence joins TRBV20-1 and TRBJ2-7, with 9 bases aligning to TRBD2. CDR3 coding DNA: TGCAGTGCTAGAGTAAGAGCGGGAGGATTCGAGCAGTACTTC. This sequence encodes CSARVRAGGFEQYF.